The rows below give T cell receptor beta chains drawn from one sample of a study of blood T cell repertoires in COVID-19. Profiled with immunoSEQ multiplex PCR; TCRdb holds only in-frame clones, not every one. Of roughly 110,000 clones detected, about 90% appear once; the ten largest clones hold roughly 1.2%. The sample was peripheral blood. Receptor source: a woman in her twenties or thirties with acute or convalescent COVID-19. Each CDR3 is given with its conserved first and last residue. Each record gives: D gene, V gene, clone size, J gene, CDR3 protein, CDR3 DNA. D genes are given only for firm matches. Clone size is shown for a subset of rows, as once, few, many or a class of expanded clone.

d_call: -; v_call: TRBV30; clone_size: -; j_call: TRBJ2-6; cdr3_aa: CAWSQGLTSGANVLTF; cdr3_nt: TGTGCCTGGAGTCAGGGCCTAACTTCTGGGGCCAACGTCCTGACTTTC
d_call: -; v_call: TRBV18; clone_size: -; j_call: TRBJ1-2; cdr3_aa: CASSPDSYGYTF; cdr3_nt: TGTGCCAGCTCACCGGACAGCTATGGCTACACCTTC
d_call: -; v_call: TRBV22-1; clone_size: -; j_call: TRBJ2-2; cdr3_aa: CPGSGAFGTVGTGELFF; cdr3_nt: TGTCCTGGGAGCGGAGCGTTCGGGACAGTTGGAACCGGGGAGCTGTTTTTT
d_call: TRBD2; v_call: TRBV6-5; clone_size: -; j_call: TRBJ2-7; cdr3_aa: CASSPSGSSYEQYF; cdr3_nt: TGTGCCAGCAGTCCTAGCGGGAGCTCCTACGAGCAGTACTTC
d_call: TRBD2; v_call: TRBV10-3; clone_size: -; j_call: TRBJ2-7; cdr3_aa: CAISETSSGTSGEQYF; cdr3_nt: TGTGCCATCAGTGAAACATCTAGCGGGACCTCCGGCGAGCAGTACTTC
d_call: -; v_call: TRBV5-1; clone_size: -; j_call: TRBJ2-1; cdr3_aa: CASSQIPDEQFF; cdr3_nt: TGCGCCAGCAGCCAAATCCCAGATGAGCAGTTCTTC
d_call: -; v_call: TRBV6-6; clone_size: few; j_call: TRBJ2-7; cdr3_aa: CASSSGYYEQYF; cdr3_nt: TGTGCCAGCAGCTCAGGGTACTACGAGCAGTACTTC
d_call: -; v_call: TRBV11-3; clone_size: -; j_call: TRBJ2-3; cdr3_aa: CASSLDQSSTDTQYF; cdr3_nt: TGTGCCAGCAGCTTAGATCAGTCTAGCACAGATACGCAGTATTTT
d_call: -; v_call: TRBV5-1; clone_size: -; j_call: TRBJ1-2; cdr3_aa: CASSLRGDYGYTF; cdr3_nt: TGCGCCAGCAGCTTGCGGGGGGACTATGGCTACACCTTC
d_call: -; v_call: TRBV5-6; clone_size: -; j_call: TRBJ1-5; cdr3_aa: CASSLGARAPQHF; cdr3_nt: TGTGCCAGCAGCTTGGGGGCTCGAGCGCCCCAGCATTTT
d_call: TRBD1; v_call: TRBV11-3; clone_size: -; j_call: TRBJ1-1; cdr3_aa: CASSGQGGTEAFF; cdr3_nt: TGTGCCAGCAGCGGACAGGGGGGCACTGAAGCTTTCTTT
d_call: TRBD1; v_call: TRBV28; clone_size: -; j_call: TRBJ1-1; cdr3_aa: CASSPLDRFAMNTEAFF; cdr3_nt: TGTGCCAGCAGTCCATTGGACAGGTTCGCGATGAACACTGAAGCTTTCTTT
d_call: -; v_call: TRBV15; clone_size: medium-sized; j_call: TRBJ1-6; cdr3_aa: CATGQNSPLHF; cdr3_nt: TGTGCCACAGGACAGAATTCACCCCTCCACTTT
d_call: TRBD1; v_call: TRBV7-2; clone_size: few; j_call: TRBJ1-2; cdr3_aa: CASSLGQGNYGYTF; cdr3_nt: TGTGCCAGCAGTCTCGGACAGGGGAACTATGGCTACACCTTC
d_call: -; v_call: TRBV4-1; clone_size: -; j_call: TRBJ2-7; cdr3_aa: CASSQAETVGEQYF; cdr3_nt: TGCGCCAGCAGCCAAGCGGAGACAGTGGGCGAGCAGTACTTC
d_call: TRBD2; v_call: TRBV2; clone_size: -; j_call: TRBJ2-7; cdr3_aa: CALRVEGSSGRSSYEQYF; cdr3_nt: TGTGCCCTAAGAGTAGAGGGTTCTAGCGGGAGAAGCTCCTACGAGCAGTACTTC
d_call: -; v_call: TRBV6-4; clone_size: -; j_call: TRBJ1-6; cdr3_aa: CASSPETGGSPLHF; cdr3_nt: TGTGCCAGCAGCCCGGAGACCGGGGGTTCACCCCTCCACTTT
d_call: -; v_call: TRBV6-1; clone_size: -; j_call: TRBJ2-4; cdr3_aa: CASSGDSPQAKNIQYF; cdr3_nt: TGTGCCAGCAGTGGCGACAGCCCCCAAGCCAAAAACATTCAGTACTTC